A single sample is the source of the 28 T cell receptor beta chains below, sequenced in a study of Ad26.COV2.S vaccination and SARS-CoV-2 variants. Sample treatment: over 15 received Ad26.COV2.S at low or high dose, single or two shots; a few received placebo; per-sample allocation not given. Day 63 following the first vaccine or placebo injection was when the samples were taken. Sequencing was performed with immunoSEQ multiplex PCR; in TCRdb, only in-frame clones are kept and a portion is missing. This sample has more than 350,000 clones, with 75% to 95% found just once. The input for sequencing was peripheral blood, taken in a trial of Ad26.COV2.S vaccine versus placebo. The source is a person aged 18-65 years who received the Ad26.COV2.S COVID-19 vaccine or a placebo.

The chain combines TRBV14 with TRBJ2-1, with a weak D call TRBD1 (6 bases). The length of the CDR3 is 14 residues. The V and J ends lost 3 bases and 4 bases respectively, with 10 bases between them. Germline V CDR1 and CDR2: SGHDN, FVKESK. The CDR3 spells CASSHKQGYNEQFF. DNA of the CDR3: TGTGCCAGCAGCCACAAACAGGGATACAATGAGCAGTTCTTC.

The CDR3 loop reads CASSPTPGGDSYEQYF. For the CDR3, the DNA is TGCGCCAGCAGCCCAACCCCAGGGGGGGACTCCTACGAGCAGTACTTC. V usage is TRBV5-1 and J usage is TRBJ2-7, with D tentatively TRBD1 or TRBD2 (7 bases each). Looked up from germline, CDR1 is SGHRS and CDR2 is YFSETQ. This CDR3 contains 16 residues. V was pared by 4 bases and J by 0 bases, with 17 bases between. Looking up the rest from reference TRBV5-1 and TRBJ2-7 gives the full variable domain: KAGVTQTPRYLIKTRGQQVTLSCSPISGHRSVSWYQQTPGQGLQFLFEYFSETQRNKGNFPGRFSGRQFSNSRSEMNVSTLELGDSALYLCASSPTPGGDSYEQYFGPGTRLTVT.

V is TRBV2 and J is TRBJ2-2; 11 positions agree with TRBD1. Trimming removed 6 bases from V and 7 bases from J; junction bases left unmatched: 4. The germline V gene encodes CDR1 SNHLY and CDR2 FYNNEI. This CDR3 has 14 residues. The CDR3 DNA reads TGTGCCAGCAGCCAGGGACAGGGGGGCGGGGAGCTGTTTTTT. Encoded protein: CASSQGQGGGELFF.

This sequence joins TRBV5-4 and TRBJ1-6, with TRBD1 identical over 7 bases. Germline V gene sequence: CDR1 SGHNT, CDR2 YYREEE (reference sequence). This CDR3 region has 15 residues. V lost 0 bases, J lost 6 bases, and 3 bases stayed unmatched. CDR3 in amino acids: CASSLETGSNSPLHF. The DNA for the CDR3 is TGTGCCAGCAGCTTGGAGACAGGGTCTAATTCACCCCTCCACTTT.

The rearrangement uses TRBV5-1 and TRBJ1-2, with TRBD1 matching over 7 bases. Germline V lookup: CDR1 SGHRS, CDR2 YFSETQ. This CDR3 has 14 amino acids. The junction had 7 bases not matched to a gene; V was cut back by 0 bases and J by 8 bases. The CDR3 DNA follows: TGCGCCAGCAGCTTGGACAGGGGAGAAGGGGGCTACACCTTC. Translation gives CASSLDRGEGGYTF.

The genes are TRBV11-2 and TRBJ2-1; 12 bases fit TRBD2. The V gene's germline CDR1 is SGHAT and CDR2 FQNNGV. With V trimmed by 5 bases and J by 7 bases, 9 bases remained unmatched. The CDR3 is 16 amino acids. In DNA form, the CDR3 reads TGTGCCAGCAGCCAAAGGACTAGCGGGGTCTGGAATGAGCAGTTCTTC. Protein: CASSQRTSGVWNEQFF.

V and J are TRBV15 and TRBJ2-1, with 7 bases aligning to TRBD1. V trimming: 5 bases; J trimming: 3 bases; junction bases outside the gene matches: 4. The CDR3 totals 14 residues. Germline CDR1 is LNHNV and CDR2 is YYDKDF (reference sequence). This CDR3 reads CATSPRGNYNEQFF. CDR3 bases: TGTGCCACCAGCCCCAGGGGGAACTACAATGAGCAGTTCTTC.

Only a few counts were recorded for this clone. The gene calls are TRBV25-1 and TRBJ1-4; D remains unclear. The CDR3 totals 14 residues. From germline, CDR1 is MGHDK and CDR2 SYGVNS. V lost 7 bases to trimming and J lost 6 bases, with 15 bases between them. For the CDR3, the DNA is TGTGCCAGCATCTCGGATAGCGGTCATGAAAAACTGTTTTTT. Amino acids: CASISDSGHEKLFF.

The chain carries TRBV9 and TRBJ2-3; the D is unclear. Trimming cost V 0 bases and J 1 base, with 12 bases left between them. The CDR3 loop spans 16 amino acids. Germline V lookup: CDR1 SGDLS, CDR2 YYNGEE. In nucleotides, the CDR3 is TGTGCCAGCAGCGTAGGGGAAAACCTCGGCACAGATACGCAGTATTTT. Translating it yields CASSVGENLGTDTQYF.

This sequence joins TRBV12-3 or TRBV12-4 and TRBJ1-5; D is unclear. Trimming stripped 3 bases from V and 7 bases from J, with 10 bases between. There are 13 residues in the CDR3. CDR3 amino acids: CASSFGVSQPQHF. Here the CDR3 DNA reads TGTGCCAGCAGTTTCGGGGTAAGCCAGCCCCAGCATTTT.

The chain joins TRBV21-1 to TRBJ1-1; TRBD1 reflects the table's D call only, with no check against the DNA. TRBV21-1 is shown as a pseudogene. This CDR3 has 14 residues. CDR3 amino acids: CASSLRDRRTEAFF. The CDR3 DNA reads as TGTGCCAGCAGCCTCCGGGACAGAAGGACTGAAGCTTTCTTT.

The V gene is TRBV27, the J gene TRBJ2-7; 9 nucleotides match TRBD2. This CDR3 is built from 14 residues. The V gene end was trimmed by 3 bases and the J gene end by 4 bases; junction bases not matched to a gene: 4. Germline V CDR1 and CDR2: MNHEY, SMNVEV (reference sequence). CDR3 bases: TGTGCCAGCAGTTTGTTTAGCGGGAGTTACGAGCAGTACTTC. Its translation is CASSLFSGSYEQYF.

The V and J genes are TRBV27 and TRBJ2-7; D is ambiguous. The V gene lost 5 bases and the J gene lost 6 bases, with 14 bases spanning the gap. The CDR3 contains 13 residues. Germline lookup yields CDR1 MNHEY and CDR2 SMNVEV (reference sequence). CDR3 protein: CASSPDGPREQYF. The CDR3, as DNA: TGTGCCAGCAGTCCGGACGGTCCACGCGAGCAGTACTTC.

This clone showed up just once. The V and J genes are TRBV27 and TRBJ2-2, with 15 bases matching TRBD2. The CDR3 loop spans 18 amino acids. Unmatched junction bases numbered 9, after V lost 7 bases and J lost 3 bases. CDR1 is MNHEY, CDR2 SMNVEV, per germline (reference sequence). The CDR3 protein is CASTKGLAGGYYTGELFF. The CDR3 nucleotides read TGTGCCAGCACTAAGGGACTAGCGGGAGGTTACTACACCGGGGAGCTGTTTTTT.

The V call is TRBV30, the J call TRBJ1-4; D not resolved. The CDR3 has 15 residues. Trimming took 3 bases from V and 2 from J, leaving 13 bases between them. Looked up from germline, CDR1 is GTSNPN and CDR2 is SVGIG (reference sequence). CDR3 nucleotides: TGTGCCTGGAGACATTCGGCATCCACTAATGAAAAACTGTTTTTT. Translating gives CAWRHSASTNEKLFF.

The chain carries TRBV19 and TRBJ2-7; 9 bases agree with TRBD2. The CDR3 has 14 amino acids. Germline CDR1 LNHDA, CDR2 SQIVND (reference sequence). The V segment lost 4 bases and the J segment 2 bases; nucleotides outside the gene matches: 3. CDR3: CASSSSGRTYEQYF. The CDR3 coding sequence is TGTGCCAGTAGTAGTAGCGGGAGAACCTACGAGCAGTACTTC. The full variable domain, completed using reference TRBV19 and TRBJ2-7, is DGGITQSPKYLFRKEGQNVTLSCEQNLNHDAMYWYRQDPGQGLRLIYYSQIVNDFQKGDIAEGYSVSREKKESFPLTVTSAQKNPTAFYLCASSSSGRTYEQYFGPGTRLTVT.

This chain joins TRBV7-9 and TRBJ2-7; D call uncertain. Germline V gene sequence: CDR1 SEHNR, CDR2 FQNEAQ (reference sequence). The CDR3 covers 13 residues. The V gene lost 4 bases and the J gene lost 1 base, with 8 bases spanning the gap. The CDR3, as DNA: TGTGCCAGCAGCTCCATAGGGTCCTACGAGCAGTACTTC. Protein: CASSSIGSYEQYF.

The chain combines TRBV11-1 with TRBJ2-7; D ambiguous. The ends were cut back, 6 bases at V and 2 bases at J, with 17 bases in the middle. Germline V gene sequence: CDR1 SGHAT, CDR2 FQDESV (reference sequence). The CDR3 sequence is 15 residues long. The CDR3 DNA is TGTGCCAGCAGTCCGTTGGGATATGAGGCCTACGAGCAGTACTTC. It specifies CASSPLGYEAYEQYF.

The rearrangement links TRBV7-8 to TRBJ1-1; D is perhaps TRBD1 (6 bases). The CDR3 has 13 amino acids. Per germline, CDR1 SGHVS and CDR2 FQNEAQ. Trimming took 4 bases from V and 1 from J, leaving 7 bases between them. The CDR3 DNA is TGTGCCAGCAGCTCGGACAGGAACACTGAAGCTTTCTTT. This codes for CASSSDRNTEAFF.

In nucleotides, the CDR3 is TGCGCCAGCAGCTTGGACAGTCCGAACGTCCTGACTTTC. Its translation is CASSLDSPNVLTF. The chain joins TRBV5-1 to TRBJ2-6; D gene ambiguous. Deletions cut 0 bases from V and 10 bases from J, with 8 bases between. CDR1 is SGHRS and CDR2 is YFSETQ in the germline V gene. The length of the CDR3 is 13 residues. Together with reference TRBV5-1 and TRBJ2-6, the CDR3 gives the full variable domain: KAGVTQTPRYLIKTRGQQVTLSCSPISGHRSVSWYQQTPGQGLQFLFEYFSETQRNKGNFPGRFSGRQFSNSRSEMNVSTLELGDSALYLCASSLDSPNVLTFGAGSRLTVL.

This chain joins TRBV7-2 and TRBJ2-3; the D call may be TRBD1 or TRBD2 (5 bases each). CDR1 and CDR2 (germline): SGHTA, FQGNSA. CDR3 length: 15 amino acids. V was trimmed by 1 base and J by 7 bases, leaving 15 bases between them. CDR3 loop: CASSLVGPDSNTQYF. For the CDR3, the DNA is TGTGCCAGCAGCTTAGTGGGGCCGGACTCGAATACGCAGTATTTT.

The DNA for the CDR3 is TGTGCCAGCAGTTTGGCGGGCACTGAAGCTTTCTTT. It translates to CASSLAGTEAFF. The chain joins TRBV12-3 or TRBV12-4 to TRBJ1-1; the D is unclear. This CDR3 is 12 amino acids long. V lost 3 bases, J lost 4 bases, and 6 bases lay in between.

The J gene is TRBJ2-4, the V gene TRBV19, with 7 nucleotides matching TRBD2. This CDR3 region has 18 residues. The J segment lost 0 bases and the V segment lost 5 bases, leaving 13 bases of the junction unmatched. Germline V gives CDR1 LNHDA, CDR2 SQIVND (reference sequence). The CDR3 DNA follows: TGTGCCAGTAGTCCGGGGCGGGGGAAAGGGAGAGCCAAAAACATTCAGTACTTC. Amino acid sequence: CASSPGRGKGRAKNIQYF. The variable domain in full, with the rest retrieved from reference TRBV19 and TRBJ2-4, is DGGITQSPKYLFRKEGQNVTLSCEQNLNHDAMYWYRQDPGQGLRLIYYSQIVNDFQKGDIAEGYSVSREKKESFPLTVTSAQKNPTAFYLCASSPGRGKGRAKNIQYFGAGTRLSVL.

CDR3 sequence (DNA): TGCGCCAGCAGCCCTGGGACTCATAGCTCCTACAATGAGCAGTTCTTC. It yields the protein CASSPGTHSSYNEQFF. This sequence joins TRBV5-1 and TRBJ2-1; a possible D gene is TRBD2 (6 bases). From germline, CDR1 is SGHRS and CDR2 YFSETQ. The CDR3 spans 16 residues. V lost 4 bases and J lost 0, with 14 bases in between.

The chain carries TRBV5-4 and TRBJ1-1; D not resolved. V was clipped by 5 bases and J by 3 bases, with 5 bases between them. CDR3 length: 11 residues. Germline lookup yields CDR1 SGHNT and CDR2 YYREEE (reference sequence). The CDR3 is CASRSDTEAFF. DNA of the CDR3: TGTGCCAGCAGATCGGACACTGAAGCTTTCTTT.

The chain is built from TRBV7-9 and TRBJ2-7; TRBD1 is a possible D gene (5 bases). The CDR3 sequence is 13 residues long. Germline V CDR1 and CDR2: SEHNR, FQNEAQ (reference sequence). V was cut by 6 bases and J by 3 bases, with 12 bases left in between. DNA for the CDR3: TGTGCCAGCAGTAAACCTCAGGGCTACGAGCAGTACTTC. Residues: CASSKPQGYEQYF. Filled out from reference TRBV7-9 and TRBJ2-7, the complete variable domain reads DTGVSQNPRHKITKRGQNVTFRCDPISEHNRLYWYRQTLGQGPEFLTYFQNEAQLEKSRLLSDRFSAERPKGSFSTLEIQRTEQGDSAMYLCASSKPQGYEQYFGPGTRLTVT.

The count of this clone is one. This chain links TRBV21-1 with TRBJ2-7; TRBD1 is the table's D call and was not checked against the DNA. TRBV21-1 is designated a pseudogene. The CDR3 spans 20 residues. CDR3 protein: CASSKERTGGLWREWNEQYF. CDR3 in DNA: TGTGCCAGCAGCAAAGAGCGGACAGGGGGCTTGTGGCGGGAGTGGAACGAGCAGTACTTC.

In its sample, this clone was seen once. The J gene is TRBJ1-1, the V gene TRBV11-3, with D possibly TRBD1 on 5 matching bases. CDR3 size: 13 residues. V lost 5 bases and J 4 bases, leaving 11 bases between the germline ends. The germline gives CDR1 SGHNT, CDR2 YENEEA. As DNA, the CDR3 is TGTGCCAGCAGCGTCGGGACGGGCACTGAAGCTTTCTTT. Protein: CASSVGTGTEAFF.